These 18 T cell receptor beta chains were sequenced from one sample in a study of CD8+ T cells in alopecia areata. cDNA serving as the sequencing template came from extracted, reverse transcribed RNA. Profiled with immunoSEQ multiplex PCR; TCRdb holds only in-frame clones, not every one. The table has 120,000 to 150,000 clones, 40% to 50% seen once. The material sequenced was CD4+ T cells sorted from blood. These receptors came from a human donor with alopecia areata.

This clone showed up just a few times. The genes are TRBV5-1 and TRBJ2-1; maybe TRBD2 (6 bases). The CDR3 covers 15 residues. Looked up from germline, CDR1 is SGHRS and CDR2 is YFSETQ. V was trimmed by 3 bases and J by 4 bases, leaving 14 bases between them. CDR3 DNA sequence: TGCGCCAGCAGCTCATCCGGGACTCAGTACAATGAGCAGTTCTTC. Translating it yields CASSSSGTQYNEQFF.

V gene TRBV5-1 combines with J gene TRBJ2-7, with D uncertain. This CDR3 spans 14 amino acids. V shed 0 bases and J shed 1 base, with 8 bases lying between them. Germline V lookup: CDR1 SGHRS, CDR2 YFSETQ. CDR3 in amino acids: CASSLGYRSYEQYF. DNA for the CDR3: TGCGCCAGCAGCTTGGGCTACCGGTCCTACGAGCAGTACTTC. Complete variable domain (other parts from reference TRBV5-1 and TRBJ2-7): KAGVTQTPRYLIKTRGQQVTLSCSPISGHRSVSWYQQTPGQGLQFLFEYFSETQRNKGNFPGRFSGRQFSNSRSEMNVSTLELGDSALYLCASSLGYRSYEQYFGPGTRLTVT.

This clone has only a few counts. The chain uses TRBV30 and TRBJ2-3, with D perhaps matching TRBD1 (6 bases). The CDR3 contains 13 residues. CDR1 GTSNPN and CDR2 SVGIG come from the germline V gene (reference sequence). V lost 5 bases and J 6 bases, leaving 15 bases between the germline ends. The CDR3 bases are TGTGCCTGGGAAGGACAGTCATACGATACGCAGTATTTT. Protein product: CAWEGQSYDTQYF.

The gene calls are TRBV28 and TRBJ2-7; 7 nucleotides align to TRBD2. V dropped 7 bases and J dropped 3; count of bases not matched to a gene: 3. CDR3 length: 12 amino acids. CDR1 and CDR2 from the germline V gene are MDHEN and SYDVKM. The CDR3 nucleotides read TGTGCCAGCACGGGCGGGGGCTACGAGCAGTACTTC. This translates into CASTGGGYEQYF.

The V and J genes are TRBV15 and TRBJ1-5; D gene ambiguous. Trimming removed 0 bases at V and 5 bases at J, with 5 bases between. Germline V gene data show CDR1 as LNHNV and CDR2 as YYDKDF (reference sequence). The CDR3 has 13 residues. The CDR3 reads CATSRDFYQPQHF. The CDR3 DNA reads TGTGCCACCAGCAGAGATTTCTATCAGCCCCAGCATTTT.

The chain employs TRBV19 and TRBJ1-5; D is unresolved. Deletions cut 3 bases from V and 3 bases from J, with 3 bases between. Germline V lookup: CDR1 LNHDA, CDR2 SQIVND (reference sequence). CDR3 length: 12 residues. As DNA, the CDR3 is TGTGCCAGTAGTATCATCAATCAGCCCCAGCATTTT. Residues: CASSIINQPQHF.

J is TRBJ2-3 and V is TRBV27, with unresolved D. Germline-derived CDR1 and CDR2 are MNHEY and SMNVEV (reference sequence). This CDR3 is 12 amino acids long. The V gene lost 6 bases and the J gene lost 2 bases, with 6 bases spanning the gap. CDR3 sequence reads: CASSANTDTQYF. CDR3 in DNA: TGTGCCAGCAGCGCCAACACAGATACGCAGTATTTT.

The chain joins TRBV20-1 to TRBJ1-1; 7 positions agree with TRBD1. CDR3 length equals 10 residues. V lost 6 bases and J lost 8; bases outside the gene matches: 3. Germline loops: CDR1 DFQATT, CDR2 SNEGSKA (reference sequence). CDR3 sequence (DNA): TGCAGTGCAGGACAGGAGGAAGCTTTCTTT. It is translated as CSAGQEEAFF.

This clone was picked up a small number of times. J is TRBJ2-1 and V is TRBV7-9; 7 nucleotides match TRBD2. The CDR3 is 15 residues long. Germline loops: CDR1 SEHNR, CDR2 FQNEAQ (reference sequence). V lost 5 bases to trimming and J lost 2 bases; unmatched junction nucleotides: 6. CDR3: CASSMLADPYNEQFF. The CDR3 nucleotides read TGTGCCAGCAGCATGCTAGCGGACCCCTACAATGAGCAGTTCTTC.

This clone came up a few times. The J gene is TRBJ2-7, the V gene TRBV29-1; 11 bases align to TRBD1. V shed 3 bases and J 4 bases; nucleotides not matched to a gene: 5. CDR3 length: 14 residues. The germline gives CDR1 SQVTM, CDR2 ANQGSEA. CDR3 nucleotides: TGCAGCGTTGACCCGGGACAGGGGGATTACGAGCAGTACTTC. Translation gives CSVDPGQGDYEQYF.

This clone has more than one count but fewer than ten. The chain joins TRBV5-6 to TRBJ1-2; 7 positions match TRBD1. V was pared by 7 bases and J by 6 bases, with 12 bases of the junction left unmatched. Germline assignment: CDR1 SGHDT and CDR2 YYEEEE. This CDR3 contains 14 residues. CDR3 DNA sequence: TGTGCCAGCCCTGGCCCCGCAGGGGGGAATGGCTACACCTTC. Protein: CASPGPAGGNGYTF. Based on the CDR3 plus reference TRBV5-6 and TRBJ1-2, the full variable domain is DAGVTQSPTHLIKTRGQQVTLRCSPKSGHDTVSWYQQALGQGPQFIFQYYEEEERQRGNFPDRFSGHQFPNYSSELNVNALLLGDSALYLCASPGPAGGNGYTFGSGTRLTVV.

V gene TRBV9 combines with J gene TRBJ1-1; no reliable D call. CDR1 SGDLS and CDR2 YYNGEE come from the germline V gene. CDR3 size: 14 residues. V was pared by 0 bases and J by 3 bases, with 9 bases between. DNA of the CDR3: TGTGCCAGCAGCGTAGGAGGATGGGACACTGAAGCTTTCTTT. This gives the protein CASSVGGWDTEAFF. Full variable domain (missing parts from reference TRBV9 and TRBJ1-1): DSGVTQTPKHLITATGQRVTLRCSPRSGDLSVYWYQQSLDQGLQFLIQYYNGEERAKGNILERFSAQQFPDLHSELNLSSLELGDSALYFCASSVGGWDTEAFFGQGTRLTVV.

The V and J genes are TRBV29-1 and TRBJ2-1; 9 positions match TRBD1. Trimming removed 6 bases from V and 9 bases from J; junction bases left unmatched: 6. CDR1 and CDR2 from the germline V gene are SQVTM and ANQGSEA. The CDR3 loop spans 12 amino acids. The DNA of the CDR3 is TGCAGCGTCGGGACAGGGAACCCTGAGCAGTTCTTC. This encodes CSVGTGNPEQFF.

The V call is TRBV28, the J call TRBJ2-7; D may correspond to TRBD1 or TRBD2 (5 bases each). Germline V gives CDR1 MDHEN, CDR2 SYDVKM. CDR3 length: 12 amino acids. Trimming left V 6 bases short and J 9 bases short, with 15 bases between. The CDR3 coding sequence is TGTGCCAGCAGCGGGACCGGGTTAGGGCAGTACTTC. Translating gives CASSGTGLGQYF.

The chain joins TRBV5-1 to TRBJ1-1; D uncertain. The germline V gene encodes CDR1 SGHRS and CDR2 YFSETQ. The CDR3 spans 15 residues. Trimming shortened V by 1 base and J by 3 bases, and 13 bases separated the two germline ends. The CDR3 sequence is CASSLLARWDTEAFF. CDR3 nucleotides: TGCGCCAGCAGCTTGCTGGCCAGATGGGACACTGAAGCTTTCTTT.

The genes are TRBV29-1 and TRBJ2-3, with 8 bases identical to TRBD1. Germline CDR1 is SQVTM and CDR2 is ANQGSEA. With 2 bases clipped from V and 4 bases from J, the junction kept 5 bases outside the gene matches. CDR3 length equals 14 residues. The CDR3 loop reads CSVEQGALADTQYF. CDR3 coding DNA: TGCAGCGTTGAACAGGGGGCGCTTGCAGATACGCAGTATTTT.

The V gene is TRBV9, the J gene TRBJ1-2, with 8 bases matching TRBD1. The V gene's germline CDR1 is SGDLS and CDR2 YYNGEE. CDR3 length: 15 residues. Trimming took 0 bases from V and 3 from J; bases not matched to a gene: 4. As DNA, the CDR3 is TGTGCCAGCAGCGTAGGGGGGACAGGAGACTATGGCTACACCTTC. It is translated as CASSVGGTGDYGYTF.

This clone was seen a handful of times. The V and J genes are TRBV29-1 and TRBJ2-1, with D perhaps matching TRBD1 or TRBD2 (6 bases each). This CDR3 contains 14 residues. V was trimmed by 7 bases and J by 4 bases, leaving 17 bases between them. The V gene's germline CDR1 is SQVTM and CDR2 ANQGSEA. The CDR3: CSAIQGGLYNEQFF. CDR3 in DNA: TGCAGCGCCATACAGGGAGGTTTATACAATGAGCAGTTCTTC.